Listed here are 14 T cell receptor beta chains from one sample, sequenced in a study of CD8+CD57+ T cells in acquired aplastic anemia. Genomic DNA acted as the template from which TCR beta VDJ combination and CDR3 sequence profiling were carried out. TCRdb used MiXCR to reprocess the reads, holding one entry per CDR3 protein. The sample contains about 81,000 distinct CDR3 sequences, less than 60% of which appear only once. Sequenced input: sorted CD4+, CD8+, or CD8+CD57+ T cells (not recorded which) from PBMCs. The receptors here all came from a human donor in good health, serving as a control.

As concerns this clonotype: Since a much larger clone is just one base distant, this may be a read error. The rearrangement uses TRBV5-8 and TRBJ2-5; 8 positions agree with TRBD2. The junction had 5 bases not matched to a gene; V was cut back by 0 bases and J by 7 bases. This CDR3 comprises 14 residues. CDR1 and CDR2 (germline): SGHTS, YDEGEE. CDR3 coding DNA: TGTGCCAGCAGCTTGGCCTGGGCGGGAGGGACCCAGTACTTC. It encodes CASSLAWAGGTQYF.

CDR3 DNA sequence: TGTGCCATCAGTGAGTCGGACGCGGGAGCGGCAGATACGCAGTATTTT. Its translation is CAISESDAGAADTQYF. The chain has TRBV10-3 and TRBJ2-3; 7 nucleotides line up with TRBD2. This CDR3 comprises 16 residues. Germline lookup yields CDR1 ENHRY and CDR2 SYGVKD. V lost 0 bases and J lost 4; bases outside the gene matches: 7.

This clonotype was counted a few times. This chain joins TRBV6-2 or TRBV6-3 and TRBJ1-5; a possible D gene is TRBD1 (5 bases). The CDR3 contains 14 residues. Germline CDR1 reads MNHEY; CDR2 reads SVGEGT. Trimming shortened V by 6 bases and J by 6 bases, and 15 bases separated the two germline ends. This CDR3 is CASRWTRQGQPQHF. Written as DNA, the CDR3 is TGTGCCAGCAGATGGACTCGTCAGGGTCAGCCCCAGCATTTT.

This rearrangement joins TRBV2 to TRBJ1-4; D gene ambiguous. Trimming took 1 base from V and 3 from J, leaving 6 bases between them. Germline CDR1 reads SNHLY; CDR2 reads FYNNEI. The CDR3 has 14 residues. CDR3 protein: CASSEGPANEKLFF. The CDR3 region has the DNA TGTGCCAGCAGTGAAGGTCCCGCTAATGAAAAACTGTTTTTT.

As for this clonotype: The CDR3 end shows no conserved phenylalanine or tryptophan, and so a read error is likely. The CDR3: CAWHQGNQDTGELFS. The CDR3 DNA follows: TGTGCCTGGCATCAGGGGAATCAGGACACCGGGGAGCTGTTTTCT. The J gene is TRBJ2-2, the V gene TRBV30, with D possibly matching TRBD1 (6 bases). The V end lost 5 bases, the J end lost 3 bases, and 16 bases lay between the germline ends. The CDR3 has 15 amino acids. Germline CDR1 is GTSNPN and CDR2 is SVGIG (reference sequence).

The chain combines TRBV2 with TRBJ2-7; D ambiguous. Germline V CDR1 and CDR2: SNHLY, FYNNEI. With 7 bases removed from V and 8 bases from J, the gap between germline ends came to 9 bases. The CDR3 runs to 10 residues. The CDR3 DNA sequence: TGTGCCAGCAACCTCGGGCAGCAGTACTTC. It specifies CASNLGQQYF.

This clonotype has ten or more counts. The V and J genes are TRBV20-1 and TRBJ2-7; D is possibly TRBD1 or TRBD2 (6 bases each). This CDR3 contains 15 residues. Trimming left V 0 bases short and J 0 bases short, with 12 bases between. The germline V gene encodes CDR1 DFQATT and CDR2 SNEGSKA (reference sequence). DNA for the CDR3: TGCAGTGCTAGAGACCCCGGGGGCAGCTCCTACGAGCAGTACTTC. Its protein is CSARDPGGSSYEQYF.

The chain combines TRBV2 with TRBJ2-2; D is unresolved. Germline V gene lookup returns CDR1 SNHLY and CDR2 FYNNEI. V lost 7 bases and J 3 bases, leaving 9 bases between the germline ends. The CDR3 covers 13 residues. The CDR3 DNA reads as TGTGCCAGCACCGACTCGTACACCGGGGAGCTGTTTTTT. Protein product: CASTDSYTGELFF.

With respect to this clonotype: A much larger clone sits a single nucleotide away, making a read error possible. CDR3 residues: CASSAGSSYEQCF. The CDR3 DNA reads TGTGCCAGCAGCGCGGGAAGCTCCTACGAGCAGTGCTTC. V is TRBV12-3 or TRBV12-4 and J is TRBJ2-7; perhaps TRBD2 as D (6 bases). CDR3 size: 13 residues.

This clonotype was seen repeatedly, ten times or more. This chain joins TRBV9 and TRBJ2-3, with TRBD1 matching 7 bases. V was clipped by 3 bases and J by 4 bases; unmatched bases: 8. This CDR3 region has 15 residues. The V gene's germline CDR1 is SGDLS and CDR2 YYNGEE. The CDR3 region has the DNA TGTGCCAGCAGCGCCCAGGGGGTTAGGGCAGATACGCAGTATTTT. Protein sequence: CASSAQGVRADTQYF.

The CDR3 sequence is CASSEGPRDTQYF. CDR3 coding DNA: TGCGCCAGCAGTGAGGGGCCCCGAGATACGCAGTATTTT. The V and J genes are TRBV10-1 and TRBJ2-3; D ambiguous. The germline V gene encodes CDR1 WNHNN and CDR2 SYGVQD (reference sequence). The CDR3 loop spans 13 amino acids. Trimming pared 2 bases from V and 5 bases from J, leaving 8 bases between.

Note on this clonotype: The junction does not match germline at one end; this may be a read error. The CDR3 nucleotides are TGTCCCAGCAGTTACCGGGGACGGGGTCAGCCCCAGCATTTT. Translated: CPSSYRGRGQPQHF. This sequence joins TRBV2 and TRBJ1-5, with a weak D call TRBD1 (5 bases). The CDR3 covers 14 residues. Germline V lookup: CDR1 SNHLY, CDR2 FYNNEI.

The rearrangement joins TRBV10-3 to TRBJ2-7; D uncertain. The CDR3 loop spans 11 amino acids. Germline V lookup: CDR1 ENHRY, CDR2 SYGVKD. Trimming took off 10 bases at V and 2 bases at J, with 9 bases between the two ends. The CDR3: CASAHTYEQYF. CDR3 in DNA: TGTGCCAGCGCCCACACCTACGAGCAGTACTTC.

The chain has TRBV6-5 and TRBJ1-4; unclear D gene. The CDR3 has 12 amino acids. CDR1 is MNHEY, CDR2 SVGAGI, per germline. Deletions cut 6 bases from V and 8 bases from J, with 10 bases between. The CDR3 DNA reads TGTGCCAGCAGCTTATTCGGGGAAAAACTGTTTTTT. As protein: CASSLFGEKLFF.